This T cell receptor (beta chain) was sequenced for a study of CD8 T cells in Susac syndrome. Study-wide results and limits: It was acknowledged by the study that relatively few individuals were included in its TCR sequencing and HLA analysis.

RNA, at 0.5 to 1 ug, was reverse transcribed with random hexamers. An immunoSEQ multiplex PCR amplified TCR beta CDR3 over 54 Vbeta and 13 Jbeta. Each CDR3 protein gets one entry after TCRdb re-called the immunoSEQ multiplex PCR reads with MiXCR. The sample carries 190,000 or so distinct CDR3 sequences, 90% to 95% recorded once. V gave up 6 bases and J gave up 1 base, with 14 bases separating them. This CDR3 has 14 amino acids. CDR1 is DFQATT, CDR2 SNEGSKA, per germline (reference sequence). This clonotype has only one observation. Antigen unknown. Sequencing targeted TCR beta in blood CD8+ and CD4+ T cells.

The rearrangement links TRBV20-1 to TRBJ2-3; no definite D call. The clonotype originates from a human donor with multiple sclerosis. Sequenced material: CD4+ T cells from PBMCs. Written as DNA, the CDR3 is TGCAGTGCCAGGTCCCCTGGGCGCACAGATACGCAGTATTTT. As protein: CSARSPGRTDTQYF.